A single sample gave rise to the 19 T cell receptor beta chains below, sequenced in a study of CD8 T cells in ankylosing spondylitis. TCRdb independently ran MiXCR on the 5' RACE reads; one entry per CDR3 protein. The top ten hold approximately 15% of the sample, which has 150,000 to 250,000 distinct CDR3 sequences, around 13% seen once. Sequenced input: blood, either unsorted or a sorted T cell fraction (not recorded which). Receptors originate from a male donor with ankylosing spondylitis or in good health (not recorded which).

This clonotype was observed a few times. The rearrangement links TRBV7-9 to TRBJ2-3; D is undetermined. V was cut by 1 base and J by 7 bases, with 15 bases left in between. Germline V CDR1 and CDR2: SEHNR, FQNEAQ (reference sequence). The CDR3 runs to 15 residues. As DNA, the CDR3 is TGTGCCAGCAGCTTAGGTGAGGCCAACGCGAATACGCAGTATTTT. Translated: CASSLGEANANTQYF.

There are a few counts of this clonotype. The rearrangement links TRBV2 to TRBJ1-2; D unclear. This CDR3 has 15 amino acids. Germline assignment: CDR1 SNHLY and CDR2 FYNNEI. With 6 bases removed from V and 0 bases from J, the gap between germline ends came to 14 bases. The CDR3 reads CASRILLLANYGYTF. The CDR3 DNA sequence: TGTGCCAGCAGGATCTTGCTGCTGGCTAACTATGGCTACACCTTC.

This clonotype was seen more than once but under ten times. The J gene is TRBJ2-2, the V gene TRBV19; 8 bases line up with TRBD1. V trimming: 9 bases; J trimming: 4 bases; junction bases outside the gene matches: 4. The CDR3 contains 13 residues. Germline CDR1 is LNHDA and CDR2 is SQIVND (reference sequence). The CDR3, as DNA: TGTGCCAGCAACGACAGGGGCACCGGGGAGCTGTTTTTT. This gives the protein CASNDRGTGELFF.

This clonotype was detected ten times or more. This chain connects TRBV27 to TRBJ2-1; D is ambiguous. The CDR3 runs 13 residues. The germline V and J ends were trimmed by 2 bases and 8 bases, with 10 bases remaining between them. Germline CDR1 and CDR2: MNHEY and SMNVEV (reference sequence). This CDR3 is CASSLRRVDEQFF. The CDR3 DNA follows: TGTGCCAGCAGTTTAAGAAGGGTCGATGAGCAGTTCTTC.

V is TRBV7-9 and J is TRBJ2-6; D not certain. Trimming left V 1 base short and J 3 bases short, with 4 bases between. The length of the CDR3 is 14 residues. CDR1 and CDR2 from the germline V gene are SEHNR and FQNEAQ (reference sequence). The CDR3 coding sequence is TGTGCCAGCAGCTTAGTGCATGGGGCCAACGTCCTGACTTTC. Residues: CASSLVHGANVLTF.

This clonotype was seen a handful of times. The chain links TRBV6-6 to TRBJ1-1; TRBD1 might be the D (6 bases). V lost 8 bases, J lost 5 bases, and 15 bases lay in between. CDR3 length: 13 amino acids. Germline loops: CDR1 MNHNY, CDR2 SVGAGI (reference sequence). The CDR3 loop reads CASGGPGGTEAFF. As DNA, the CDR3 is TGTGCCAGCGGGGGGCCTGGAGGGACTGAAGCTTTCTTT.

The CDR3 DNA follows: TGCGCCAGCAGTGAGAGCGAGGGGAACTCCTACGAGCAGTACTTC. Its protein product is CASSESEGNSYEQYF. The chain links TRBV10-2 to TRBJ2-7, with D possibly being TRBD1 or TRBD2 (5 bases each). The CDR3 covers 15 residues. Germline lookup yields CDR1 WSHSY and CDR2 SAAADI. V lost 2 bases, J lost 0 bases, and 11 bases lay in between.

J is TRBJ2-7 and V is TRBV4-1; D unclear. This CDR3 has 13 amino acids. Trimming cost V 2 bases and J 2 bases, with 7 bases left between them. CDR1 MGHRA and CDR2 YSYEKL come from the germline V gene. The CDR3 region has the DNA TGCGCCAGCAGCCAAACGACGGCCTACGAGCAGTACTTC. Residues: CASSQTTAYEQYF.

The genes are TRBV15 and TRBJ2-7; possibly TRBD2 for D (6 bases). The CDR3 length is 17 residues. Germline-derived CDR1 and CDR2 are LNHNV and YYDKDF (reference sequence). The V end lost 3 bases, the J end lost 2 bases, and 20 bases lay between the germline ends. CDR3 sequence reads: CATSSRQETGTPYEQYF. For the CDR3, the DNA is TGTGCCACCAGCAGCCGACAAGAGACCGGGACTCCCTACGAGCAGTACTTC.

Ten or more counts support this clonotype. V gene TRBV29-1 combines with J gene TRBJ2-2; D gene uncertain. With 5 bases removed from V and 1 base from J, the gap between germline ends came to 11 bases. In germline, CDR1 is SQVTM, CDR2 ANQGSEA. The CDR3 consists of 14 residues. The DNA of the CDR3 is TGCAGCGTTTATGACCCCCGGAACACCGGGGAGCTGTTTTTT. Translating gives CSVYDPRNTGELFF.

This clonotype was counted ten times or more. This rearrangement joins TRBV20-1 to TRBJ2-1; 8 bases match TRBD2. The CDR3 extends over 17 amino acids. Per the germline V gene, CDR1 is DFQATT and CDR2 is SNEGSKA (reference sequence). V gave up 6 bases and J gave up 9 bases; unmatched junction bases: 22. CDR3: CSAYSPVAGPIRGEQFF. Written as DNA, the CDR3 is TGCAGTGCCTACTCGCCAGTAGCGGGGCCTATTAGGGGTGAGCAGTTCTTC.

This clonotype was recorded at least ten times. This chain connects TRBV2 to TRBJ2-1; D is uncertain. V gave up 4 bases and J gave up 0 bases, with 13 bases separating them. The germline V gene encodes CDR1 SNHLY and CDR2 FYNNEI. CDR3 length equals 16 residues. The CDR3 loop is CASSGGSPSSYNEQFF. CDR3 sequence (DNA): TGTGCCAGCAGTGGAGGTAGCCCGAGCTCCTACAATGAGCAGTTCTTC.

This clonotype turned up a few times. The chain recombines TRBV24-1 with TRBJ2-3; 7 bases are shared with TRBD2. Germline assignment: CDR1 KGHDR and CDR2 SFDVKD. The CDR3 spans 13 residues. With 2 bases clipped from V and 5 bases from J, the junction kept 0 bases outside the gene matches. The CDR3 here is CATSDWTRDTQYF. The DNA for the CDR3 is TGTGCCACCAGTGATTGGACTAGAGATACGCAGTATTTT.

This clonotype appeared a few times. The chain is built from TRBV20-1 and TRBJ2-4, with D perhaps assigned TRBD1 or TRBD2 (5 bases each). CDR3 length: 12 amino acids. Germline-derived CDR1 and CDR2 are DFQATT and SNEGSKA (reference sequence). V shed 6 bases and J shed 6 bases, with 12 bases lying between them. The CDR3 DNA reads as TGCAGTGCCCAAGGGGACGGAAACATTCAGTACTTC. Translated: CSAQGDGNIQYF.

This clonotype was picked up many times. The chain carries TRBV12-3 or TRBV12-4 and TRBJ2-7; no clear D. The V and J ends lost 6 bases and 4 bases respectively, with 7 bases between them. This CDR3 region has 11 residues. Here the CDR3 reads CASSFGYEQYF. DNA of the CDR3: TGTGCCAGCAGCTTCGGTTACGAGCAGTACTTC.

In this sample, this clonotype turned up many times. The chain links TRBV3-1 to TRBJ1-1; D is uncertain. Trimming pared 0 bases from V and 0 bases from J, leaving 11 bases between. Germline V gives CDR1 LGHDT, CDR2 YNNKEL (reference sequence). The CDR3 has 16 amino acids. CDR3 residues: CASSQEGWHLNTEAFF. For the CDR3, the DNA is TGTGCCAGCAGCCAAGAAGGATGGCACCTGAACACTGAAGCTTTCTTT.

This chain joins TRBV6-5 and TRBJ1-1; D not certain. The CDR3 runs 14 residues. CDR1 is MNHEY, CDR2 SVGAGI, per germline. V lost 4 bases and J 2 bases, leaving 11 bases between the germline ends. Here the CDR3 reads CASSSSPLNTEAFF. The CDR3 bases are TGTGCCAGCAGTTCGAGCCCATTAAACACTGAAGCTTTCTTT.

The chain couples TRBV11-2 to TRBJ2-1; 8 nucleotides align to TRBD2. The CDR3 is made up of 17 amino acids. Looked up from germline, CDR1 is SGHAT and CDR2 is FQNNGV. V lost 5 bases and J lost 7; bases outside the gene matches: 16. This CDR3 reads CASSLTLYRGGLNEQFF. Written as DNA, the CDR3 is TGTGCCAGCAGCCTGACTTTATACCGGGGGGGCCTGAATGAGCAGTTCTTC. Filled out from reference TRBV11-2 and TRBJ2-1, the complete variable domain reads EAGVAQSPRYKIIEKRQSVAFWCNPISGHATLYWYQQILGQGPKLLIQFQNNGVVDDSQLPKDRFSAERLKGVDSTLKIQPAKLEDSAVYLCASSLTLYRGGLNEQFFGPGTRLTVL.

This chain uses TRBV28 with TRBJ2-5; D is perhaps TRBD1 (6 bases). Per germline, CDR1 MDHEN and CDR2 SYDVKM. The CDR3 is made up of 14 amino acids. Trimming removed 7 bases from V and 5 bases from J, with 17 bases in between. Here the CDR3 DNA reads TGTGCCAGCACCCTGAGGGGGACGAGGGAGACCCAGTACTTC. Translation: CASTLRGTRETQYF. Complete variable domain (other parts from reference TRBV28 and TRBJ2-5): DVKVTQSSRYLVKRTGEKVFLECVQDMDHENMFWYRQDPGLGLRLIYFSYDVKMKEKGDIPEGYSVSREKKERFSLILESASTNQTSMYLCASTLRGTRETQYFGPGTRLLVL.